This T cell receptor (beta chain) derives from a study of T cell responses to AZD1222 COVID-19 vaccine. Across the study: Timing groups of about 4 and about 12 weeks for second doses were pooled.

The assay was immunoSEQ multiplex PCR, and TCRdb's table has in-frame clones only and misses some. The sample carries 120,000 to 150,000 clones, around 93% recorded once. A word on this clone: Its target is not known.

Whole-study findings and limits: At baseline, seropositivity was found in only six or seven AZD1222 recipients. The study found vaccine-associated CD4 TCRs spanning spike, dominant at 160-218 and 743-854.

Trimming pared 5 bases from V and 6 bases from J, leaving 14 bases between. Germline assignment: CDR1 SEHNR and CDR2 FQNEAQ (reference sequence). CDR3 length equals 13 residues. The material was peripheral blood, obtained on day 0 of AZD1222 vaccination. V and J are TRBV7-9 and TRBJ2-7, with D tentatively TRBD2 (5 bases). The TCR was taken from an adult in good health. CDR3 protein: CASSPRGSGEQYF. CDR3 sequence (DNA): TGTGCCAGCAGCCCCCGCGGGTCTGGCGAGCAGTACTTC. Using reference TRBV7-9 and TRBJ2-7 for the parts outside the CDR3, the full variable domain is DTGVSQNPRHKITKRGQNVTFRCDPISEHNRLYWYRQTLGQGPEFLTYFQNEAQLEKSRLLSDRFSAERPKGSFSTLEIQRTEQGDSAMYLCASSPRGSGEQYFGPGTRLTVT.